The rows below give T cell receptor beta chains drawn from one sample of a study of blood T cell repertoires in COVID-19. Sequenced by immunoSEQ multiplex PCR; TCRdb stores in-frame clones only, minus some. The sample has approximately 100,000 clones, 80% to 95% seen once; the top ten hold more than 0.85%. Sequenced input: peripheral blood. The receptors originated from a man in his 60s with acute or convalescent COVID-19. Both conserved end residues are part of each CDR3. A D gene is named only where the DNA matches it firmly. Size values are once, few and many counts, or a class for expanded clones, and some rows have none.

j_gene: TRBJ1-5; v_gene: TRBV6-5; d_gene: TRBD1; abundance: -; CDR3nt: TGTGCCAGCCTAGACAGGGGGGAACAGCCCCAGCATTTT; CDR3aa: CASLDRGEQPQHF
j_gene: TRBJ2-2; v_gene: TRBV6-5; d_gene: -; abundance: -; CDR3nt: TGTGCCAGCCAGGGGTCCGGGGAGCTGTTTTTT; CDR3aa: CASQGSGELFF
j_gene: TRBJ1-1; v_gene: TRBV27; d_gene: TRBD1; abundance: -; CDR3nt: TGTGCCAGCACCGGACAGGGTAGGTCAGGCACTGAAGCTTTCTTT; CDR3aa: CASTGQGRSGTEAFF
j_gene: TRBJ1-1; v_gene: TRBV3-1/TRBV3-2; d_gene: -; abundance: -; CDR3nt: TGTGCCAGCAGCCAAGATAAGGGGCTAGACAGCATGAACACTGAAGCTTTCTTT; CDR3aa: CASSQDKGLDSMNTEAFF
j_gene: TRBJ2-1; v_gene: TRBV28; d_gene: TRBD2; abundance: -; CDR3nt: TGTGCCAGCAGAACGTCCGGGACTAGGGCGGATGAGCAGTTCTTC; CDR3aa: CASRTSGTRADEQFF
j_gene: TRBJ1-2; v_gene: TRBV28; d_gene: -; abundance: -; CDR3nt: TGTGCCAGCAGTTTAGCAGGGAGGAACTATGGCTACACCTTC; CDR3aa: CASSLAGRNYGYTF
j_gene: TRBJ2-4; v_gene: TRBV7-2; d_gene: TRBD2; abundance: -; CDR3nt: TGTGCCAGCAGCTTAATAGCGGGAGGAGAGGAGAACATTCAGTACTTC; CDR3aa: CASSLIAGGEENIQYF
j_gene: TRBJ1-4; v_gene: TRBV19; d_gene: TRBD1; abundance: -; CDR3nt: TGTGCCAGTAGTCCCAGGACAGGGCCGGCTAATGAAAAACTGTTTTTT; CDR3aa: CASSPRTGPANEKLFF
j_gene: TRBJ2-5; v_gene: TRBV30; d_gene: -; abundance: -; CDR3nt: TGTGCCTGGAGTGTGGGGGCAGGCATAGAAGAGACCCAGTACTTC; CDR3aa: CAWSVGAGIEETQYF
j_gene: TRBJ1-2; v_gene: TRBV5-1; d_gene: TRBD1; abundance: -; CDR3nt: TGCGCCAGCAGCAGTGGACAGGACCCTGGCTACACCTTC; CDR3aa: CASSSGQDPGYTF
j_gene: TRBJ2-2; v_gene: TRBV6-5; d_gene: -; abundance: once; CDR3nt: TGTGCCAGCAGCCAAGCGTTGGGCACCGGGGAGCTGTTTTTT; CDR3aa: CASSQALGTGELFF
j_gene: TRBJ1-2; v_gene: TRBV12-3/TRBV12-4; d_gene: TRBD1; abundance: -; CDR3nt: TGTGCCAGCAGTTGGACAGGGGATGGCTACACCTTC; CDR3aa: CASSWTGDGYTF